One sample yielded the 5 T cell receptor beta chains listed below, sequenced in a study of cytomegalovirus exposure and HLA in healthy donors (dated by TCRdb to about 2017). The receptor library was made with the immunoSEQ multiplex PCR assay. For the multiplex PCR, a mixture combining 60 forward primers for TCR Vbeta segments and 13 reverse primers for TCR Jbeta segments was used. The table comes from immuneACCESS by way of TCRdb, which keeps in-frame sequences with V and J called. Part of the clones is missing from these tables; in studies checked, under half for an unresolved V gene and the rest for unknown reasons. This sample holds about 130,000 clones; around 71% were observed only once. About 2.4% of the sample is held by the ten biggest clonotypes. Sample: PBMCs. These TCRs come from a woman in her sixties or seventies in good health and CMV-seropositive.

The V and J genes are TRBV2 and TRBJ2-5; 8 positions match TRBD2. Losses at the gene ends were 6 bases for V and 5 bases for J; bases not matched to a gene: 11. The CDR3 has 15 residues. Germline lookup yields CDR1 SNHLY and CDR2 FYNNEI. CDR3 coding DNA: TGTGCCAGCAGGGACTTAGCGGGGAGAGGGGAGACCCAGTACTTC. As protein: CASRDLAGRGETQYF.

The rearrangement joins TRBV4-1 to TRBJ1-2; D not resolved. CDR1 and CDR2 (germline): MGHRA, YSYEKL. V gave up 4 bases and J gave up 4 bases, with 16 bases separating them. The CDR3 runs 15 residues. The CDR3 loop is CASSREVGSGYGYTF. The CDR3 coding sequence is TGCGCCAGCAGCCGCGAGGTAGGGAGCGGCTATGGCTACACCTTC.

The rearrangement uses TRBV6-1 and TRBJ2-1, with a tentative D call TRBD1 (6 bases). V was clipped by 7 bases and J by 12 bases, with 19 bases between them. The CDR3 sequence is 13 residues long. CDR1 is MNHNS and CDR2 is SASEGT in the germline V gene. DNA of the CDR3: TGTGCCAGCACCCTGACCGTCGAGGGGGTGCAGTTCTTC. Amino acids: CASTLTVEGVQFF.

Only a few counts were recorded for this clone. V and J are TRBV12-5 and TRBJ1-6, with D hard to call. CDR3 length: 15 amino acids. Per germline, CDR1 LGHNT and CDR2 FRNRAP. Trimming left V 5 bases short and J 4 bases short, with 12 bases between. The CDR3 spells CASGPTRGYNSPLHF. CDR3 DNA: TGTGCTAGTGGTCCGACCCGGGGTTATAATTCACCCCTCCACTTT.

This clone has a handful of counts. V gene TRBV4-2 combines with J gene TRBJ2-3, with 8 nucleotides matching TRBD1. Germline trimming cut 1 base from V and 5 bases from J; bases unmatched to any gene: 5. The CDR3 loop spans 15 amino acids. From germline, CDR1 is LGHNA and CDR2 YNFKEQ. Here the CDR3 reads CASSQVQGAVDTQYF. The DNA of the CDR3 is TGTGCCAGCAGCCAAGTCCAGGGGGCTGTAGATACGCAGTATTTT.